This T cell receptor (beta chain) emerged from a study of T cells in Graves' hyperthyroidism and ophthalmopathy. As for the study in general: Peripheral blood was secured at the point of initial diagnosis, before any treatment.

Inclusion characteristics of ophthalmopathy patients comprised a Clinical Activity Score of at least 3, a NOSPECS grade of at least 4, and duration under 3 months. V lost 9 bases to trimming and J lost 3 bases, with 15 bases between them. This CDR3 region has 13 residues. Germline CDR1 is SGHTA and CDR2 is FQGNSA. The CDR3 regions of TCR beta were amplified from RNA transcripts. An initial round of RT-PCR targeting the TCR CDR3 relied on the HTBI primer set. TCRdb reprocessed the multiplex PCR reads via MiXCR and lists one record per CDR3 protein. This sample yields hundreds of thousands of distinct CDR3 sequences, of which about 15% are seen a single time; 4.3% belongs to the top ten.

The chain links TRBV7-2 to TRBJ2-7; unclear D gene. The sample comprised blood. This clonotype was obtained from a woman aged 35 to 49 with Graves' ophthalmopathy. This chain's CDR3 is CASSIDTDYEQYF. The CDR3 region has the DNA TGTGCCAGTAGTATAGACACGGACTACGAGCAGTACTTC.